This T cell receptor beta chain was obtained from a study of T cells in Graves' hyperthyroidism and ophthalmopathy. Study context: Peripheral blood was acquired at first diagnosis, ahead of any therapy whatsoever.

Study-wide results and limits: Blood shared most expanded thyroid clonotypes above 0.001.

Authors of the study amplified TCR beta CDR3 regions from RNA transcripts. A set of HTBI primers served as the primers for a first-round RT-PCR of the TCR CDR3. TCRdb ran MiXCR on the multiplex PCR reads and lists one entry per CDR3 protein. The sample shows 350,000 to 400,000 distinct CDR3 sequences, 14% to 15% of them seen only once. Stable Graves' hyperthyroidism meant no ophthalmopathy progression within 18 months. Germline CDR1 reads SGHTA; CDR2 reads FQGNSA. Trimming took 3 bases from V and 6 from J, leaving 24 bases between them. CDR3 length: 17 amino acids. This clonotype was recorded many times. What it binds is unknown.

The genes are TRBV7-2 and TRBJ2-7; maybe TRBD2 (5 bases). The source material was blood. This receptor was taken from a woman in her thirties with Graves' hyperthyroidism. The CDR3 DNA reads TGTGCCAGCAGCTTTTATGCGGCGGGCCTTCTAGGCGTCGAGCAGTACTTC. This sequence encodes CASSFYAAGLLGVEQYF.